This T cell receptor beta chain comes out of a study of persistence of HIV-infected CD4 T cells. Notes on the study in general: Antigen-responding cells were enriched for degenerate expanded CDR3beta sequences.

There are 15 residues in the CDR3. The germline CDR1 and CDR2 sequences are MDHEN and SYDVKM. Between the trimmed V and J ends, which lost 3 bases and 7 bases, there was a span of 15 bases. Cells were stimulated with overlapping HIV-1 Gag 15-mer peptides. Sorted nonresponding memory CD4+ T cells were CD40L-negative, CD69-negative, CD45RO-high. With respect to this clone: What it binds is not known.

Sequencing used immunoSEQ version 4 in survey mode. The method was immunoSEQ multiplex PCR; TCRdb's version includes in-frame clones alone and lacks a portion of them. The data show just under 65,000 clones, about 77% seen once. The rearrangement joins TRBV28 to TRBJ1-4, with a tentative D call TRBD1 (6 bases). This sample comprised CD4+ T cells sorted from PBMCs after roughly 20-hour stimulation, obtained from a patient who received antiretroviral therapy. This receptor was identified in an adult man with HIV who was CMV-seropositive. Here the CDR3 DNA reads TGTGCCAGCAGTTTGGGAGGGGGTTTTGGTGAAAAACTGTTTTTT. It yields the protein CASSLGGGFGEKLFF.